This T cell receptor (beta chain) originates from a study of blood T cell repertoires in COVID-19. Study context: COVID-19 samples, acute and convalescent, were from the United States, Italy and Spain. The analysed material was cDNA or gDNA that came from T cells, B-cell-depleted T cells, or PBMCs.

As handled by the study authors: Amplification with reference gene primers provided the estimates of nucleated cell counts. Sequencing was performed with immunoSEQ multiplex PCR; in TCRdb, only in-frame clones are kept and a portion is missing. The D gene and trimming were derived from the DNA, and the V and J assignments and clone size from that table. The sample records around 700,000 clones, 70% to 90% being singletons. Germline loops: CDR1 SEHNR, CDR2 FQNEAQ (reference sequence). V was clipped by 0 bases and J by 3 bases, with 9 bases between them. The CDR3 contains 15 residues. This sequence was found in a woman aged 18 to 35 with acute or convalescent COVID-19. The sample was peripheral blood. This sequence joins TRBV7-9 and TRBJ1-3; no clear D. The CDR3 bases are TGTGCCAGCAGCTTAGCAGTAACTGGTGGAAACACCATATATTTT. This sequence encodes CASSLAVTGGNTIYF. Filled out from reference TRBV7-9 and TRBJ1-3, the complete variable domain reads DTGVSQNPRHKITKRGQNVTFRCDPISEHNRLYWYRQTLGQGPEFLTYFQNEAQLEKSRLLSDRFSAERPKGSFSTLEIQRTEQGDSAMYLCASSLAVTGGNTIYFGEGSWLTVV.